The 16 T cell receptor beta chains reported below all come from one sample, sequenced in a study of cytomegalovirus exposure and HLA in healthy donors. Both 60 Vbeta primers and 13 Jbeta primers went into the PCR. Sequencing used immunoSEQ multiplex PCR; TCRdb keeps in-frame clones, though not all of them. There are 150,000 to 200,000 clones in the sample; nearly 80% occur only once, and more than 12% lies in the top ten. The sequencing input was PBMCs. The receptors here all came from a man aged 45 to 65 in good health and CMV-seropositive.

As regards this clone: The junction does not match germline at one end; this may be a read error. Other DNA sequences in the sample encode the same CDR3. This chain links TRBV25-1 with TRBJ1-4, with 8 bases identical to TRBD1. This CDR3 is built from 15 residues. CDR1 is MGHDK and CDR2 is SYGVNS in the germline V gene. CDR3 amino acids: CASSDSRGPGEKLFF. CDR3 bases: TGTGCCAGTAGTGATTCCAGGGGGCCTGGTGAAAAACTGTTTTTT.

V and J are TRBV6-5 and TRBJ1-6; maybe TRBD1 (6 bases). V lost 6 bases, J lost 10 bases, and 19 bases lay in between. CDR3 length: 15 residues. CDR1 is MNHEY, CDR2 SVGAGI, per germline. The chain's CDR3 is CASSPAAGGASPLHF. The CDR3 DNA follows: TGTGCCAGCAGCCCCGCGGCTGGGGGGGCCTCACCCCTCCACTTT.

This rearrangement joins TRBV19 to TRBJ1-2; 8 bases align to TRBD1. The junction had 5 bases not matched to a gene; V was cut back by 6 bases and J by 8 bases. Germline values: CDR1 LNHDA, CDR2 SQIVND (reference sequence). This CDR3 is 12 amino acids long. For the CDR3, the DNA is TGTGCCAGTAGCCCGGCAGGGGGCGGCTACACCTTC. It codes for CASSPAGGGYTF.

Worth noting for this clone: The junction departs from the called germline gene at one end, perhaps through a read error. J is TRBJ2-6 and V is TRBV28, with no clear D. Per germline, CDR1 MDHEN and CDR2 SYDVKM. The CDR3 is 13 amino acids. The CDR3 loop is CATSLSWANVLTF. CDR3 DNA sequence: TGTGCCACCAGTTTGTCCTGGGCCAACGTCCTGACTTTC.

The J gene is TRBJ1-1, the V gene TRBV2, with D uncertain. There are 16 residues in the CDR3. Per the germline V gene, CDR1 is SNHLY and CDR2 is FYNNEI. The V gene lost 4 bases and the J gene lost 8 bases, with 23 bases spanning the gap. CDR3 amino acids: CASSGPHLSSSPEAFF. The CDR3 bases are TGTGCCAGCAGTGGGCCCCACCTGAGTAGCAGCCCCGAAGCTTTCTTT.

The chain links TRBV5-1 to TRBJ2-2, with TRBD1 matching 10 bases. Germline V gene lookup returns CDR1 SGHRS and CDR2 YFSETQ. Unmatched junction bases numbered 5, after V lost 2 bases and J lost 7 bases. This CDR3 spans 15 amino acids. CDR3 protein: CASSFDRGPGGELFF. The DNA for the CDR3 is TGCGCCAGCAGCTTTGACAGGGGGCCTGGCGGGGAGCTGTTTTTT.

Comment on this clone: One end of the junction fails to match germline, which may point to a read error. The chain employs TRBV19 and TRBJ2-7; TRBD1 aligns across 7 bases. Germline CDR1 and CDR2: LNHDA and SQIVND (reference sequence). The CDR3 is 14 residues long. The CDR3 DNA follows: TGTGCTAGTAGTATCCCGGGACAGACCTACGAGCAGTACTTC. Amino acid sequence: CASSIPGQTYEQYF.

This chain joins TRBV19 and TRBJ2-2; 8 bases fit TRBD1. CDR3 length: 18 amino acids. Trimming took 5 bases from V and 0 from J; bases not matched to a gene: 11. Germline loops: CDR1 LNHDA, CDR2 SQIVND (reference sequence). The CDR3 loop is CASSPRTGRNANTGELFF. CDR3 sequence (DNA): TGTGCCAGTAGTCCAAGGACAGGGAGAAATGCGAACACCGGGGAGCTGTTTTTT.

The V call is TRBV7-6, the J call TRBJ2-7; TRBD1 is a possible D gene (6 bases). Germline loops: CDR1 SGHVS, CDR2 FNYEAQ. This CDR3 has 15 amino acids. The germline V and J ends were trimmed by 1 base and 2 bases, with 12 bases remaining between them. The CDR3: CASSLDQGFTYEQYF. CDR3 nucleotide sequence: TGTGCCAGCAGCTTAGATCAGGGGTTTACCTACGAGCAGTACTTC.

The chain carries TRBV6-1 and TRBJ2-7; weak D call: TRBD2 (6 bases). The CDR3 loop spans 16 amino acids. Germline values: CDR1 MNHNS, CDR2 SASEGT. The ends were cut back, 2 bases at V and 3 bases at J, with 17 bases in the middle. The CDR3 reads CASSEFGGTTFYEQYV. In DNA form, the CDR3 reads TGTGCCAGCAGTGAATTCGGCGGGACGACCTTCTACGAGCAGTACGTC.

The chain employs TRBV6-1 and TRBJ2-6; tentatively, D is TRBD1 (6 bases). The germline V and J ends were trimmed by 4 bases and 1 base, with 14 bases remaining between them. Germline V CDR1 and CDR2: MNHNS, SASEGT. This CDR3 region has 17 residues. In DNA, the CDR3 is TGTGCCAGCAGTGGAACCGGGACACCTTCTGGGGCCAACGTCCTGACTTTC. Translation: CASSGTGTPSGANVLTF.

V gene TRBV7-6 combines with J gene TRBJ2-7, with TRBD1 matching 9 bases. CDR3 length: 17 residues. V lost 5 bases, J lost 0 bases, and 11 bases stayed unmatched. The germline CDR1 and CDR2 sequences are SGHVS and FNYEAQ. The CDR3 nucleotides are TGTGCCAGCAGCACTCAACAGGGGGCCCGAAGCTCCTACGAGCAGTACTTC. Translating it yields CASSTQQGARSSYEQYF.

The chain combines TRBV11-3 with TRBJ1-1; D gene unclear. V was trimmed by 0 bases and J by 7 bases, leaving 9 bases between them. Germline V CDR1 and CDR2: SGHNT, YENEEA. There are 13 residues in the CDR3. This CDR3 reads CASSLDQSGEAFF. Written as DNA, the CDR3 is TGTGCCAGCAGCTTAGATCAGAGCGGTGAAGCTTTCTTT.

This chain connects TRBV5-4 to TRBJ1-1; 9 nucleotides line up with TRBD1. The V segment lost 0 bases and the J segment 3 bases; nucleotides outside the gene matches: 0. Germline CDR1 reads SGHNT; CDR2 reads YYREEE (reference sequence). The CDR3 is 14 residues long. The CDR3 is CASSLGTGDTEAFF. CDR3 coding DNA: TGTGCCAGCAGCTTGGGGACAGGGGACACTGAAGCTTTCTTT.

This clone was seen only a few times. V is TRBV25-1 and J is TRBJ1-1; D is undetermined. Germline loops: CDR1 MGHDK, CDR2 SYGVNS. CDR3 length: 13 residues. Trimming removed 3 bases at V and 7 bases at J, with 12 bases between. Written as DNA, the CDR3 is TGTGCCAGCAGTGATCTCGACCGAGGTGAAGCTTTCTTT. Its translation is CASSDLDRGEAFF.

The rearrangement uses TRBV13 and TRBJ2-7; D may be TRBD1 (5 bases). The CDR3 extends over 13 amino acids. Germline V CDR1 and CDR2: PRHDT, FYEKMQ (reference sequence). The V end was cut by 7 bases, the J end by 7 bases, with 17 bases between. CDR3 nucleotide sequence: TGTGCCAGCACCAGGGTTGGTGAAAGGGAGCAGTACTTC. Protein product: CASTRVGEREQYF.